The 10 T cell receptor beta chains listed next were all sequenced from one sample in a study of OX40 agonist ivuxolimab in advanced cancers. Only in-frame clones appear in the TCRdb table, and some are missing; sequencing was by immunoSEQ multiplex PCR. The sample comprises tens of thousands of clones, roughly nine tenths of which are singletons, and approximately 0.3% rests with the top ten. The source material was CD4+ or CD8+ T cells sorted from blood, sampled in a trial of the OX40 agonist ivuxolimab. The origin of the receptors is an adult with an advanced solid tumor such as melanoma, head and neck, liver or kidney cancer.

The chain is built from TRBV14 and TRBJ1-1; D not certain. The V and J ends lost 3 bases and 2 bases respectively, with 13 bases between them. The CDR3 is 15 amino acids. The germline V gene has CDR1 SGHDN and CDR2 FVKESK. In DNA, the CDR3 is TGTGCCAGCAGCCAGCAACTTTTCGGTAACACTGAAGCTTTCTTT. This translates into CASSQQLFGNTEAFF.

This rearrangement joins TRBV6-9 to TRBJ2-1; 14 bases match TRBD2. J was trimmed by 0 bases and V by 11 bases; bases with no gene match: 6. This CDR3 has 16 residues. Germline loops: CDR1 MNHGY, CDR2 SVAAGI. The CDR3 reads CAGGTSGRRSYNEQFF. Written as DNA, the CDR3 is TGTGCCGGGGGGACTAGCGGGAGACGCTCCTACAATGAGCAGTTCTTC.

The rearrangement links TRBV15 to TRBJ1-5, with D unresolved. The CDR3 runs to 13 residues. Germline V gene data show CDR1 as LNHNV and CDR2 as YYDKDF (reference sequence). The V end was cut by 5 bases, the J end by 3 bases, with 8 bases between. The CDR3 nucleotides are TGTGCCACCAGCCGGGGATACAATCAGCCCCAGCATTTT. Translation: CATSRGYNQPQHF.

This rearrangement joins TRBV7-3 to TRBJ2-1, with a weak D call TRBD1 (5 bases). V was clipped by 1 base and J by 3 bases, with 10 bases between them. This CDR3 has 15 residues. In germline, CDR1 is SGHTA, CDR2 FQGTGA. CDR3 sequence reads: CASSLSDSNYNEQFF. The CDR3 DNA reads TGTGCCAGCAGCTTAAGTGACAGCAACTACAATGAGCAGTTCTTC.

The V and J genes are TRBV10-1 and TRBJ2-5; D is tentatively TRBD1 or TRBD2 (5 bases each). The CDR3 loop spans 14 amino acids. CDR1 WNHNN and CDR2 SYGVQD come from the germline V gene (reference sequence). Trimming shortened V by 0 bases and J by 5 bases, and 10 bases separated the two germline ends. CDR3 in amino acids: CASSESGDGETQYF. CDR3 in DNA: TGCGCCAGCAGTGAGTCCGGGGACGGGGAGACCCAGTACTTC.

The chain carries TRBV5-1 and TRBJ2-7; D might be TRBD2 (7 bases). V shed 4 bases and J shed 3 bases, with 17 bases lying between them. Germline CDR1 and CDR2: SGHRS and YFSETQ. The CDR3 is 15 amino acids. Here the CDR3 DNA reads TGCGCCAGCAGCCTAGTGGGGGGGCTGCTCTACGAGCAGTACTTC. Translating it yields CASSLVGGLLYEQYF.

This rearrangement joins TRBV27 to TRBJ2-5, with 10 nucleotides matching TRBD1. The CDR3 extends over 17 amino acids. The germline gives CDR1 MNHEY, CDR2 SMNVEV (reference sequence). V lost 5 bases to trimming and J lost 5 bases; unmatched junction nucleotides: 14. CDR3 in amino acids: CASSLRTGGQMRETQYF. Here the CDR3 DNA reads TGTGCCAGCAGTCTGCGGACAGGGGGGCAGATGCGGGAGACCCAGTACTTC.

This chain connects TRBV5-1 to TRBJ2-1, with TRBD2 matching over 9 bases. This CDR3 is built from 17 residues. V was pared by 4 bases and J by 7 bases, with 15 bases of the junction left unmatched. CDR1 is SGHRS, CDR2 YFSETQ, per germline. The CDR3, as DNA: TGCGCCAGCAGCCCACCGTTCAGCGGGAGGATTTGGAATGAGCAGTTCTTC. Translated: CASSPPFSGRIWNEQFF.

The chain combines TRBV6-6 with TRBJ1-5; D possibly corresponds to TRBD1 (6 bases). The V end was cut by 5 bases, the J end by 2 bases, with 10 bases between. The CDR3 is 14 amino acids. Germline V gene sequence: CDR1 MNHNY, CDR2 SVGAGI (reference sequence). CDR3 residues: CASSQGQRNQPQHF. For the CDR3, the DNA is TGTGCCAGCAGTCAAGGACAGCGCAATCAGCCCCAGCATTTT.

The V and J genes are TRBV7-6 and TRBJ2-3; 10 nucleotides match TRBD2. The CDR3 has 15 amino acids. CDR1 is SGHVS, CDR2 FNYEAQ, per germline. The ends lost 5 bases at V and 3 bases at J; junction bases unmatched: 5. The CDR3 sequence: CASSTSGKRTDTQYF. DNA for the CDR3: TGTGCCAGCAGCACTAGCGGGAAGAGAACAGATACGCAGTATTTT.